Listed below are T cell receptor beta chains from one sample, sequenced in a study of blood T cells in healthy people across ages. Via MiXCR, TCRdb re-called the 5' RACE reads, giving one row per CDR3 protein. Of some 850,000 distinct CDR3 sequences in the sample, 20% to 30% are singletons; the top ten hold under 3%. This sample also appeared in a second study, on T cells of mothers and their children.

Sequenced sample: blood. The receptor set was obtained from a boy aged 10-17 years in good health. Each CDR3 is given with its conserved first and last residue. A D gene is named only where the DNA matches it firmly. Size values are once, few and many counts, or a class for expanded clones, and some rows have none.

v_call	cdr3_length	j_call	clone_size	d_call	cdr3_nt	cdr3_aa
TRBV9	14	TRBJ2-7	-	TRBD2	TGTGCCAGCAGCGTAGAGGGACTAGGAAACGAGCAGTACTTC	CASSVEGLGNEQYF
TRBV7-6	15	TRBJ2-7	few	TRBD1	TGTGCCAGCAGCTTAGGCAGGGGGCGGTCTGACGAGCAGTACTTC	CASSLGRGRSDEQYF
TRBV6-2/TRBV6-3	15	TRBJ2-5	-	TRBD2	TGTGCCAGCAGTTACGGAGGACTAGGGCTAGAGACCCAATACTTC	CASSYGGLGLETQYF
TRBV28	13	TRBJ1-2	-	-	TGTGCCAGCAGTGCCACAGGGAGCGTGGGCTACACCTTC	CASSATGSVGYTF
TRBV7-9	18	TRBJ1-4	-	TRBD1	TGTGCCAGCAGCCGCCAGCCGGAGACAGGGGGATTTGGGGAAAAACTGTTTTTT	CASSRQPETGGFGEKLFF
TRBV28	18	TRBJ2-6	-	TRBD1	TGTGCCAGCAGTTTAACCGGGACAGGGTCCTCTGGGGCCAACGTCCTGACTTTC	CASSLTGTGSSGANVLTF
TRBV10-3	14	TRBJ1-1	once	-	TGTGCCATCAGTTCAGGGTGGGCGAACACTGAAGCTTTCTTT	CAISSGWANTEAFF
TRBV28	12	TRBJ1-3	-	TRBD1	TGTGCCAGCTCGGACAGGGTAAACACCATATATTTT	CASSDRVNTIYF
TRBV15	18	TRBJ2-7	-	TRBD2	TGTGCCACCAGCAGAAAGACTAGCGGGGGGCCCTTTCCCTACGAGCAGTACTTC	CATSRKTSGGPFPYEQYF
TRBV5-1	17	TRBJ2-7	few	TRBD1	TGCGCCAGCAGCCCCGGACAGGGCGGATTGGGTCGGGACGAGCAGTACTTC	CASSPGQGGLGRDEQYF
TRBV7-9	14	TRBJ1-1	-	-	TGTGCCAGCAGCTTACTGACAGAGGGCACTGAAGCTTTCTTT	CASSLLTEGTEAFF
TRBV20-1	14	TRBJ2-5	few	-	TGCAGTGTTCCTAGCGTATATGATGGGGAGACCCAGTACTTC	CSVPSVYDGETQYF
TRBV4-1	14	TRBJ2-7	-	-	TGCGCCAGCAGCCAAGCGGGTAGTAAAGGCGAGCAGTACTTC	CASSQAGSKGEQYF
TRBV12-3/TRBV12-4	15	TRBJ2-2	few	-	TGTGCCAGCAGTTCCCGAGCACCGAACACCGGGGAGCTGTTTTTT	CASSSRAPNTGELFF
TRBV10-3	16	TRBJ2-7	-	-	TGTGCCATCAGTGAGTCGGGGTCCCACCCAGCGTACGAGCAGTACTTC	CAISESGSHPAYEQYF
TRBV29-1	14	TRBJ1-1	-	-	TGCAGCGTCCAGGGATCCAACTGGAACACTGAAGCTTTCTTT	CSVQGSNWNTEAFF
TRBV6-2/TRBV6-3	14	TRBJ2-1	few	-	TGTGCCAGCAGTTACCCTGTTCCGGGACTCCCGGGTTTCTTC	CASSYPVPGLPGFF
TRBV28	16	TRBJ2-6	few	-	TGTGCCAGCAGTTTGGGACTGATCTCTGGGGCCAACGTCCTGACTTTC	CASSLGLISGANVLTF
TRBV20-1	14	TRBJ2-5	-	TRBD1	TGCAGTCTCAGAGAGGGGACAGGGGAGGAGACCCAGTACTTC	CSLREGTGEETQYF
TRBV7-9	17	TRBJ2-3	few	TRBD2	TGTGCCAGCAGCGCATCGGGACTAGCGGGGGGGCCCAACCCGCAGTATTTT	CASSASGLAGGPNPQYF
TRBV6-5	14	TRBJ1-5	-	-	TGTGCCAGCAGTTACCTAAGGGGCAATCAGCCCCAGCATTTT	CASSYLRGNQPQHF
TRBV5-1	12	TRBJ2-1	-	TRBD1	TGCGCCAGCAGCGTGGGACAGGGGAAGCGTCTCTTC	CASSVGQGKRLF
TRBV6-5	14	TRBJ2-1	few	-	TGTGCCAGCAGTAATATTCAAACAGGCAATGAGCAGTTCTTC	CASSNIQTGNEQFF
TRBV9	16	TRBJ1-1	-	TRBD1	TGTGCCAGCAGCACCGGACAGGGATCCCCTAACACTGAAGCTTTCTTT	CASSTGQGSPNTEAFF
TRBV29-1	12	TRBJ2-1	many	TRBD1	TGCAGCGCAGGACAGGGGGGGAATGAGCAGTTCTTC	CSAGQGGNEQFF
TRBV11-2	14	TRBJ1-1	few	-	TGTGCCAGCGGGTGGGCTCTCATGAACACTGAAGCTTTCTTT	CASGWALMNTEAFF